This entry lists 9 T cell receptor beta chains sequenced from one sample in a study of cytomegalovirus exposure and HLA in healthy donors (TCRdb year 2017). Library creation used the immunoSEQ multiplex PCR assay. For the multiplex PCR, a mixture combining 60 forward primers for TCR Vbeta segments and 13 reverse primers for TCR Jbeta segments was used. TCRdb's version of the immuneACCESS table is confined to in-frame rearrangements and falls short of the full clone set. An unresolved V gene accounts for under half of the shortfall where checked; the remainder is of unknown origin. The sample table includes about 200,000 clones. The ten largest make up about 0.74% of the sample. The sequencing input was PBMCs. Receptors were obtained from a boy aged 10-17 years in good health and CMV-seronegative.

The chain recombines TRBV5-4 with TRBJ1-6; maybe TRBD1 (6 bases). The CDR3 totals 14 residues. Germline-derived CDR1 and CDR2 are SGHNT and YYREEE (reference sequence). V was trimmed by 0 bases and J by 14 bases, leaving 15 bases between them. Written as DNA, the CDR3 is TGTGCCAGCAGCTTGGACAGGGCAAGTCGGGCCCTCCACTTT. It yields the protein CASSLDRASRALHF.

The V call is TRBV30, the J call TRBJ1-1; D gene uncertain. In germline, CDR1 is GTSNPN, CDR2 SVGIG (reference sequence). The CDR3 spans 12 residues. V dropped 5 bases and J dropped 4 bases, with 11 bases sitting between them. The CDR3 region is CAWALGVTEAFF. The CDR3, as DNA: TGTGCCTGGGCCCTCGGTGTCACTGAAGCTTTCTTT.

The rearrangement uses TRBV19 and TRBJ2-1; tentative D call: TRBD2 (7 bases). The CDR3 runs to 13 residues. V shed 3 bases and J shed 8 bases, with 11 bases lying between them. Germline assignment: CDR1 LNHDA and CDR2 SQIVND (reference sequence). For the CDR3, the DNA is TGTGCCAGTAGTATTTTAGGGGGGGATGAGCAGTTCTTC. This translates into CASSILGGDEQFF.

The chain employs TRBV7-2 and TRBJ1-2; the match to TRBD1 covers 9 bases. CDR3 length equals 15 residues. V lost 3 bases, J lost 0 bases, and 2 bases stayed unmatched. Germline lookup yields CDR1 SGHTA and CDR2 FQGNSA. CDR3 sequence: CASSLDRGPNYGYTF. For the CDR3, the DNA is TGTGCCAGCAGCTTGGACAGGGGACCTAACTATGGCTACACCTTC.

V usage is TRBV28 and J usage is TRBJ2-3, with 10 positions matching TRBD2. CDR1 and CDR2 from the germline V gene are MDHEN and SYDVKM. The CDR3 runs 20 residues. V shed 6 bases, J shed 2 bases, and the junction held 20 bases outside the gene matches. CDR3 amino acids: CASSPTFPTSGFSYTDTQYF. CDR3 bases: TGTGCCAGCAGCCCTACCTTCCCGACTAGCGGGTTTTCCTACACAGATACGCAGTATTTT.

V is TRBV6-5 and J is TRBJ2-2; D unclear. From germline, CDR1 is MNHEY and CDR2 SVGAGI. The CDR3 is 16 residues long. V lost 0 bases and J 4 bases, leaving 12 bases between the germline ends. CDR3 in DNA: TGTGCCAGCAGTTACTCGGCGGAAATGAGCACCGGGGAGCTGTTTTTT. Translation: CASSYSAEMSTGELFF.

The gene calls are TRBV29-1 and TRBJ2-1; 8 nucleotides line up with TRBD2. V gave up 7 bases and J gave up 4 bases; unmatched junction bases: 15. The germline gives CDR1 SQVTM, CDR2 ANQGSEA. The CDR3 runs 16 residues. The CDR3 coding sequence is TGCAGCGCCGGGGGGGGTGGCAGCGAAGGGTACAATGAGCAGTTCTTC. Protein: CSAGGGGSEGYNEQFF.

V and J are TRBV7-3 and TRBJ2-7; TRBD2 is a possible D gene (6 bases). V lost 1 base to trimming and J lost 4 bases, with 14 bases between them. Germline loops: CDR1 SGHTA, CDR2 FQGTGA. The CDR3 is 15 residues long. CDR3 sequence: CASSLNGAAGYEQYF. Here the CDR3 DNA reads TGTGCCAGCAGCTTAAACGGCGCCGCGGGGTACGAGCAGTACTTC.

CDR3 sequence: CATSRWTSINEQFF. CDR3 nucleotide sequence: TGTGCCACCAGCAGGTGGACTAGCATCAATGAGCAGTTCTTC. This chain links TRBV15 with TRBJ2-1; 8 positions match TRBD2. This CDR3 region has 14 residues. The V gene's germline CDR1 is LNHNV and CDR2 YYDKDF (reference sequence). V trimming: 3 bases; J trimming: 6 bases; junction bases outside the gene matches: 4.